The 30 T cell receptor beta chains below come from one sample, sequenced in a study of T cell responses to AZD1222 COVID-19 vaccine. Produced via immunoSEQ multiplex PCR; TCRdb's table is partial and in-frame only. Counted here are about 150,000 clones, more than 75% occurring once; the ten biggest clones make up 4.1%. The starting material was peripheral blood, obtained on day 0 of AZD1222 vaccination. Receptors originate from an adult in good health.

The chain couples TRBV10-3 to TRBJ1-2; D gene ambiguous. V lost 2 bases and J 3 bases, leaving 13 bases between the germline ends. CDR3 length: 15 residues. Germline CDR1 and CDR2: ENHRY and SYGVKD. This CDR3 is CAISENRLAHYGYTF. CDR3 bases: TGTGCCATCAGTGAGAATCGGCTAGCTCACTATGGCTACACCTTC.

The chain is built from TRBV19 and TRBJ2-7, with D possibly matching TRBD1 (5 bases). CDR1 and CDR2 from the germline V gene are LNHDA and SQIVND (reference sequence). Deletions cut 6 bases from V and 0 bases from J, with 15 bases between. The CDR3 has 15 residues. CDR3 in amino acids: CASSQNRRSSYEQYF. CDR3 sequence (DNA): TGTGCCAGTAGCCAGAACAGGCGAAGCTCCTACGAGCAGTACTTC.

The chain combines TRBV7-6 with TRBJ1-1; D gene unclear. The CDR3 runs 16 residues. Germline CDR1 reads SGHVS; CDR2 reads FNYEAQ. V gave up 0 bases and J gave up 2 bases, with 13 bases separating them. CDR3 coding DNA: TGTGCCAGCAGCTTAGCGGCTCTCGGAAGTAACACTGAAGCTTTCTTT. Translation: CASSLAALGSNTEAFF.

The chain has TRBV28 and TRBJ2-2; D possibly corresponds to TRBD1 (5 bases). CDR1 and CDR2 (germline): MDHEN, SYDVKM. The CDR3 is made up of 16 amino acids. With 6 bases removed from V and 0 bases from J, the gap between germline ends came to 14 bases. CDR3 in DNA: TGTGCCAGCAGACTGAGGACACCCGCGAACACCGGGGAGCTGTTTTTT. This sequence encodes CASRLRTPANTGELFF.

This sequence joins TRBV18 and TRBJ1-5; D is unclear. The germline gives CDR1 KGHSH, CDR2 LQKENI. Trimming cost V 2 bases and J 7 bases, with 12 bases left between them. This CDR3 contains 14 residues. In DNA form, the CDR3 reads TGTGCCAGCTCACCATCCGAAGGCGGGCAGCCCCAGCATTTT. It translates to CASSPSEGGQPQHF. Drawing the rest from reference TRBV18 and TRBJ1-5, the complete variable domain is NAGVMQNPRHLVRRRGQEARLRCSPMKGHSHVYWYRQLPEEGLKFMVYLQKENIIDESGMPKERFSAEFPKEGPSILRIQQVVRGDSAAYFCASSPSEGGQPQHFGDGTRLSIL.

The V and J genes are TRBV19 and TRBJ2-7; 9 nucleotides match TRBD1. The V gene's germline CDR1 is LNHDA and CDR2 SQIVND (reference sequence). This CDR3 spans 15 amino acids. Trimming removed 7 bases from V and 2 bases from J; junction bases left unmatched: 9. The CDR3 reads CASNEPGQGTYEQYF. In nucleotides, the CDR3 is TGTGCCAGTAATGAGCCGGGACAGGGTACCTACGAGCAGTACTTC.

The V call is TRBV28, the J call TRBJ1-3, with no clear D. The CDR3 is 14 residues long. In germline, CDR1 is MDHEN, CDR2 SYDVKM. Trimming took 7 bases from V and 1 from J, leaving 11 bases between them. The CDR3 reads CASIDRGSGNTIYF. The CDR3, as DNA: TGTGCCAGCATTGATCGGGGATCTGGAAACACCATATATTTT.

This clone was picked up a small number of times. The chain links TRBV6-1 to TRBJ1-1; 7 nucleotides agree with TRBD1. This CDR3 comprises 14 residues. Germline CDR1 and CDR2: MNHNS and SASEGT. V shed 2 bases, J shed 4 bases, and the junction held 4 bases outside the gene matches. The CDR3 protein is CASSEPGQSTEAFF. CDR3 sequence (DNA): TGTGCCAGCAGTGAACCGGGACAGTCCACTGAAGCTTTCTTT.

V and J are TRBV16 and TRBJ1-2; D uncertain. CDR3 length: 16 residues. Looked up from germline, CDR1 is KGHSY and CDR2 is FQNENV. Trimming took 0 bases from V and 4 from J, leaving 15 bases between them. In DNA, the CDR3 is TGTGCCAGCAGCCAATCAAGTGGAGGGCTCGGCTATGGCTACACCTTC. This translates into CASSQSSGGLGYGYTF. Full variable domain (outside the CDR3, taken from reference TRBV16 and TRBJ1-2): GEEVAQTPKHLVRGEGQKAKLYCAPIKGHSYVFWYQQVLKNEFKFLISFQNENVFDETGMPKERFSAKCLPNSPCSLEIQATKLEDSAVYFCASSQSSGGLGYGYTFGSGTRLTVV.

This chain connects TRBV7-9 to TRBJ2-7; D is unresolved. V shed 1 base and J shed 5 bases, with 3 bases lying between them. CDR1 is SEHNR, CDR2 FQNEAQ, per germline (reference sequence). CDR3 length: 11 amino acids. The CDR3 loop reads CASSLENEQYF. Here the CDR3 DNA reads TGTGCCAGCAGCTTAGAGAACGAGCAGTACTTC.

V and J are TRBV2 and TRBJ2-7; tentative D call: TRBD1 (6 bases). V lost 6 bases, J lost 3 bases, and 9 bases lay in between. The length of the CDR3 is 12 residues. The germline V gene has CDR1 SNHLY and CDR2 FYNNEI. CDR3 nucleotides: TGTGCCAGCAGCAGGGGAAACTACGAGCAGTACTTC. Residues: CASSRGNYEQYF.

V usage is TRBV6-5 and J usage is TRBJ1-2; 8 positions agree with TRBD1. Germline V gene sequence: CDR1 MNHEY, CDR2 SVGAGI. The length of the CDR3 is 16 residues. V shed 2 bases and J 6 bases; nucleotides not matched to a gene: 11. The DNA of the CDR3 is TGTGCCAGCAGTTACCACACCTCCGACAGGGGTGATGGCTACACCTTC. This gives the protein CASSYHTSDRGDGYTF.

This clone appeared a single time. This sequence joins TRBV19 and TRBJ1-1; maybe TRBD1 (5 bases). The germline V gene encodes CDR1 LNHDA and CDR2 SQIVND (reference sequence). CDR3 size: 15 residues. V lost 4 bases to trimming and J lost 1 base, with 13 bases between them. CDR3 nucleotide sequence: TGTGCCAGTAGTACAAGGGGCGAAACGAACACTGAAGCTTTCTTT. It specifies CASSTRGETNTEAFF.

This sequence joins TRBV2 and TRBJ1-1; 8 bases line up with TRBD1. V was clipped by 7 bases and J by 0 bases; unmatched bases: 1. Germline values: CDR1 SNHLY, CDR2 FYNNEI. The CDR3 spans 13 residues. CDR3 sequence reads: CASNRGMNTEAFF. The CDR3 bases are TGTGCCAGCAACAGGGGGATGAACACTGAAGCTTTCTTT.

This clone has more than one count but fewer than ten. The chain has TRBV12-3 or TRBV12-4 and TRBJ1-1; D possibly corresponds to TRBD1 (5 bases). With 8 bases removed from V and 8 bases from J, the gap between germline ends came to 18 bases. The length of the CDR3 is 13 residues. The CDR3 bases are TGTGCCAGCCGCGGGGCGGTGAGCGAGGAAGCTTTCTTT. Translation gives CASRGAVSEEAFF.

The chain recombines TRBV11-2 with TRBJ1-1; maybe TRBD1 (5 bases). CDR3 length equals 14 residues. The ends were cut back, 3 bases at V and 2 bases at J, with 10 bases in the middle. Looked up from germline, CDR1 is SGHAT and CDR2 is FQNNGV. The CDR3 DNA reads TGTGCCAGCAGCTTCTCAGGGCGAAACACTGAAGCTTTCTTT. Translation gives CASSFSGRNTEAFF.

The table lists this clone with a count of one. The chain links TRBV9 to TRBJ2-7; D gene ambiguous. The CDR3 is made up of 12 amino acids. Trimming removed 3 bases from V and 0 bases from J, with 4 bases in between. Germline V lookup: CDR1 SGDLS, CDR2 YYNGEE. CDR3 sequence: CASSDRSYEQYF. CDR3 bases: TGTGCCAGCAGCGACCGCTCCTACGAGCAGTACTTC. The full variable domain, its missing parts supplied by reference TRBV9 and TRBJ2-7, is DSGVTQTPKHLITATGQRVTLRCSPRSGDLSVYWYQQSLDQGLQFLIQYYNGEERAKGNILERFSAQQFPDLHSELNLSSLELGDSALYFCASSDRSYEQYFGPGTRLTVT.

V gene TRBV28 combines with J gene TRBJ1-3; TRBD1 might be the D (6 bases). Trimming removed 5 bases from V and 0 bases from J, with 17 bases in between. CDR1 and CDR2 (germline): MDHEN, SYDVKM. CDR3 length equals 17 residues. The CDR3 reads CASSALVGGNSGNTIYF. The CDR3 DNA is TGTGCCAGCAGTGCTCTCGTAGGGGGAAACTCTGGAAACACCATATATTTT.

This clone was recorded many times. The chain recombines TRBV29-1 with TRBJ1-1; no clear D gene. V gave up 8 bases and J gave up 1 base, with 14 bases separating them. This CDR3 contains 13 residues. Looked up from germline, CDR1 is SQVTM and CDR2 is ANQGSEA. CDR3 residues: CSFLKGGNTEAFF. CDR3 coding DNA: TGCAGCTTCCTCAAAGGCGGGAACACTGAAGCTTTCTTT.

V gene TRBV6-5 combines with J gene TRBJ1-5; a possible D gene is TRBD1 (5 bases). The V end lost 6 bases, the J end lost 1 base, and 13 bases lay between the germline ends. Germline V lookup: CDR1 MNHEY, CDR2 SVGAGI. The length of the CDR3 is 15 residues. The CDR3 region has the DNA TGTGCCAGCAGCCCGGGACCCTTAAGCAATCAGCCCCAGCATTTT. Its protein is CASSPGPLSNQPQHF.

J is TRBJ2-7 and V is TRBV5-4; D might be TRBD1 or TRBD2, each matching 5 bases. Germline loops: CDR1 SGHNT, CDR2 YYREEE (reference sequence). V lost 3 bases to trimming and J lost 3 bases, with 16 bases between them. The CDR3 runs to 15 residues. As DNA, the CDR3 is TGTGCCAGCAGCTCCACCCGGGACCCCTTCTACGAGCAGTACTTC. Translated: CASSSTRDPFYEQYF.

The count of this clone is one. The rearrangement links TRBV19 to TRBJ1-6; D might be TRBD1 (5 bases). Germline CDR1 LNHDA, CDR2 SQIVND (reference sequence). V lost 6 bases, J lost 11 bases, and 17 bases lay in between. This CDR3 is 14 amino acids long. The CDR3 reads CASSKAAGNAPLHF. CDR3 coding DNA: TGTGCCAGTAGCAAAGCAGCAGGGAACGCACCCCTCCACTTT.

The chain employs TRBV6-5 and TRBJ1-3, with unresolved D. Germline CDR1 MNHEY, CDR2 SVGAGI. Trimming took off 4 bases at V and 2 bases at J, with 9 bases between the two ends. The CDR3 extends over 14 amino acids. CDR3 sequence: CASSLENTGNTIYF. The CDR3 DNA is TGTGCCAGCAGTTTAGAGAACACTGGAAACACCATATATTTT.

This chain connects TRBV24-1 to TRBJ1-2; D gene unclear. Trimming took off 3 bases at V and 6 bases at J, with 4 bases between the two ends. CDR1 is KGHDR and CDR2 is SFDVKD in the germline V gene. This CDR3 contains 11 residues. This CDR3 reads CATSDPNGYTF. CDR3 sequence (DNA): TGTGCCACCAGTGATCCAAATGGCTACACCTTC.

This rearrangement joins TRBV14 to TRBJ2-7; no clear D gene. This CDR3 spans 12 amino acids. Trimming stripped 1 base from V and 6 bases from J, with 7 bases between. Germline V gives CDR1 SGHDN, CDR2 FVKESK. CDR3 protein: CASSQGVREQYF. Here the CDR3 DNA reads TGTGCCAGCAGCCAAGGGGTACGCGAGCAGTACTTC.

A single count supports this clone. The chain is built from TRBV7-9 and TRBJ2-7, with D possibly matching TRBD1 (5 bases). CDR3 length: 13 amino acids. CDR1 and CDR2 (germline): SEHNR, FQNEAQ (reference sequence). Deletions cut 4 bases from V and 4 bases from J, with 11 bases between. The CDR3 region has the DNA TGTGCCAGCAGCTCCCCGCCAGGGTACGAGCAGTACTTC. Its translation is CASSSPPGYEQYF.

The gene calls are TRBV6-5 and TRBJ2-1; weak D call: TRBD1 (5 bases). Germline V gives CDR1 MNHEY, CDR2 SVGAGI. Trimming left V 6 bases short and J 4 bases short, with 16 bases between. The CDR3 covers 15 residues. The CDR3, as DNA: TGTGCCAGCAGGTTACAGGCATTCCAATACAATGAGCAGTTCTTC. This translates into CASRLQAFQYNEQFF.

This chain connects TRBV2 to TRBJ1-2; 7 bases are shared with TRBD1. From germline, CDR1 is SNHLY and CDR2 FYNNEI. The CDR3 contains 15 residues. The trim removed 3 bases at V and 1 base at J, leaving 5 bases unmatched. The CDR3 here is CASSERQGLNYGYTF. The CDR3 nucleotides read TGTGCCAGCAGTGAGCGACAGGGACTTAACTATGGCTACACCTTC.

The rearrangement joins TRBV18 to TRBJ2-1; TRBD2 agrees at 15 bases. The CDR3 loop spans 16 amino acids. Germline loops: CDR1 KGHSH, CDR2 LQKENI. Losses at the gene ends were 6 bases for V and 4 bases for J; bases not matched to a gene: 4. CDR3 protein: CASSPGLAGGYNEQFF. CDR3 sequence (DNA): TGTGCCAGCTCGCCGGGACTAGCGGGGGGATACAATGAGCAGTTCTTC.

The rearrangement uses TRBV28 and TRBJ1-5; D not resolved. CDR3 size: 15 residues. V shed 1 base and J shed 2 bases, with 9 bases lying between them. CDR1 MDHEN and CDR2 SYDVKM come from the germline V gene. CDR3 region: CASSLSGYGNQPQHF. In DNA form, the CDR3 reads TGTGCCAGCAGTTTATCGGGATACGGCAATCAGCCCCAGCATTTT.